These 18 T cell receptor beta chains originate from one sample sequenced in a study of T cell repertoires in cytomegalovirus infection (dated 2019 in TCRdb). Reads for this sample came from an Illumina HiSeq 1500. TCRdb reprocessing: public reads trimmed at Q25 with fastp, clones called with MiXCR, in-frame beta chains kept. Duplicate CDR3 protein sequences are folded into a single record with the most common DNA and genes. In all, the sample holds nearly 450,000 distinct CDR3 sequences, and approximately 31% of those were seen once. Clones ranked in the top ten supply roughly an eighth of the sample. Sequencing was carried out using PBMCs. Every receptor here comes from a human donor in good health (CMV status not recorded). Some clones in this sample may be carry-over from other donors' samples.

The chain has TRBV29-1 and TRBJ1-2; 7 bases agree with TRBD1. V shed 3 bases and J 4 bases; nucleotides not matched to a gene: 5. The CDR3 sequence is 13 residues long. Per the germline V gene, CDR1 is SQVTM and CDR2 is ANQGSEA. The CDR3 region is CSVDRTGSYGYTF. The CDR3 DNA sequence: TGCAGCGTTGATAGGACAGGATCCTATGGCTACACCTTC.

This clonotype was picked up many times. For the CDR3, the DNA is TGTGCCAGCAGCTTTGGGACTAGCGGGGGGTATGCGCAGTATTTT. Translation gives CASSFGTSGGYAQYF. This chain joins TRBV7-2 and TRBJ2-3, with 15 bases aligning to TRBD2. CDR3 size: 15 residues. Per germline, CDR1 SGHTA and CDR2 FQGNSA. V lost 3 bases, J lost 10 bases, and 5 bases stayed unmatched.

The sample holds a few counts of this clonotype. This likely comes from a read error, as the CDR3 has no conserved phenylalanine or tryptophan at its end. The DNA is left out, because the CDR3 cannot be placed on it with certainty; the CDR3 is given as TCRdb lists it. This sequence joins TRBV5-4 and TRBJ2-5; the table calls TRBD1, which could not be checked here. Ends included, the CDR3 has 15 residues. Germline-derived CDR1 and CDR2 are SGHNT and YYREEE (reference sequence). The CDR3 sequence: CASSLAGRPTGGLSL.

This clonotype came up many times. The rearrangement links TRBV6-1 to TRBJ2-2; a weak D match, TRBD1 (5 bases). Germline V gene lookup returns CDR1 MNHNS and CDR2 SASEGT. The V end lost 6 bases, the J end lost 4 bases, and 12 bases lay between the germline ends. The CDR3 contains 14 residues. In DNA, the CDR3 is TGTGCCAGCAGGGATACAGGTTTCACCGGGGAGCTGTTTTTT. Its protein product is CASRDTGFTGELFF.

The genes are TRBV20-1 and TRBJ1-5, with D possibly TRBD1 on 6 matching bases. The germline V gene encodes CDR1 DFQATT and CDR2 SNEGSKA (reference sequence). V was clipped by 5 bases and J by 1 base, with 12 bases between them. The CDR3 is 14 amino acids. The CDR3, as DNA: TGCAGTGCTCCCATTACAGGGAGCAATCAGCCCCAGCATTTT. Amino acid sequence: CSAPITGSNQPQHF.

This clonotype was detected only a few times. This chain connects TRBV7-2 to TRBJ2-7; a weak D match, TRBD2 (5 bases). The CDR3 runs 14 residues. Trimming removed 4 bases from V and 3 bases from J, with 13 bases in between. Germline V lookup: CDR1 SGHTA, CDR2 FQGNSA. Here the CDR3 reads CASSSPTGYYEQYF. In nucleotides, the CDR3 is TGTGCCAGCAGCTCACCCACGGGGTACTACGAGCAGTACTTC.

J is TRBJ1-3 and V is TRBV29-1; D is uncertain. CDR3 length equals 18 residues. V was clipped by 1 base and J by 1 base, with 20 bases between them. Germline V CDR1 and CDR2: SQVTM, ANQGSEA. The CDR3 region has the DNA TGCAGCGTTGAAGGGGCGTGGAGGTTTGGAAGGTCTGGAAACACCATATATTTT. Translated: CSVEGAWRFGRSGNTIYF. Using reference TRBV29-1 and TRBJ1-3 for the parts outside the CDR3, the full variable domain is SAVISQKPSRDICQRGTSLTIQCQVDSQVTMMFWYRQQPGQSLTLIATANQGSEATYESGFVIDKFPISRPNLTFSTLTVSNMSPEDSSIYLCSVEGAWRFGRSGNTIYFGEGSWLTVV.

This clonotype occurred many times. The chain couples TRBV7-6 to TRBJ2-3; 12 nucleotides align to TRBD2. The CDR3 loop spans 19 amino acids. V dropped 2 bases and J dropped 0; count of bases not matched to a gene: 9. The germline gives CDR1 SGHVS, CDR2 FNYEAQ. The CDR3 is CASSLPPKGLAGSTDTQYF. The DNA of the CDR3 is TGTGCCAGCAGCTTACCCCCGAAGGGACTAGCGGGTAGCACAGATACGCAGTATTTT.

This clonotype was recorded at least ten times. The V gene is TRBV7-2, the J gene TRBJ2-7, with 8 bases fitting TRBD1. The CDR3 covers 16 residues. V was clipped by 2 bases and J by 6 bases; unmatched bases: 12. Looked up from germline, CDR1 is SGHTA and CDR2 is FQGNSA. CDR3 coding DNA: TGTGCCAGCAGCTTAATAGCCCGGACAGGGCCGGGCGAGCAGTACTTC. Amino acid sequence: CASSLIARTGPGEQYF.

This rearrangement joins TRBV28 to TRBJ2-7; TRBD2 might be the D (5 bases). The CDR3 contains 15 residues. Germline lookup yields CDR1 MDHEN and CDR2 SYDVKM. With 7 bases removed from V and 5 bases from J, the gap between germline ends came to 21 bases. The CDR3, as DNA: TGTGCCAGCACCCTGTCGGGGTATTCTCGAGACGAGCAGTACTTC. Amino acid sequence: CASTLSGYSRDEQYF. Complete variable domain (other parts from reference TRBV28 and TRBJ2-7): DVKVTQSSRYLVKRTGEKVFLECVQDMDHENMFWYRQDPGLGLRLIYFSYDVKMKEKGDIPEGYSVSREKKERFSLILESASTNQTSMYLCASTLSGYSRDEQYFGPGTRLTVT.

The rearrangement joins TRBV20-1 to TRBJ2-1; no firm D call. The CDR3 totals 14 residues. Germline lookup yields CDR1 DFQATT and CDR2 SNEGSKA (reference sequence). V dropped 2 bases and J dropped 7 bases, with 15 bases sitting between them. The DNA of the CDR3 is TGCAGTGCTAGACGGGCGGCGGTGAATAATGAGCAGTTCTTC. Translation: CSARRAAVNNEQFF.

The chain combines TRBV6-2 or TRBV6-3 with TRBJ1-1; 8 bases are shared with TRBD1. V shed 2 bases, J shed 5 bases, and the junction held 16 bases outside the gene matches. The CDR3 loop spans 18 amino acids. Germline CDR1 is MNHEY and CDR2 is SVGEGT. CDR3 sequence (DNA): TGTGCCAGCAGTTACATGGGTCAGGGGGCAATCGGGAGGACTGAAGCTTTCTTT. Its translation: CASSYMGQGAIGRTEAFF.

The chain links TRBV6-1 to TRBJ2-4, with TRBD1 matching over 9 bases. The CDR3 consists of 15 residues. J was trimmed by 2 bases and V by 6 bases; bases with no gene match: 5. CDR1 is MNHNS, CDR2 SASEGT, per germline. The CDR3 nucleotides read TGTGCCAGCAGCCCCGGGACAGGGCCCAAAAACATTCAGTACTTC. Its protein product is CASSPGTGPKNIQYF.

This clonotype came up a few times. The CDR3 sequence: CASSPGQHYGYTF. For the CDR3, the DNA is TGTGCCAGCAGCCCGGGACAGCACTATGGCTACACCTTC. The rearrangement uses TRBV11-2 and TRBJ1-2, with TRBD1 identical over 7 bases. CDR1 and CDR2 (germline): SGHAT, FQNNGV. The V and J ends lost 5 bases and 3 bases, in that order; junction bases with no gene match: 3. The CDR3 spans 13 residues.

This CDR3 is CSARPPGARNSPLHF. In nucleotides, the CDR3 is TGCAGTGCTAGGCCCCCAGGGGCCCGTAATTCACCCCTCCACTTT. The V call is TRBV20-1, the J call TRBJ1-6; tentatively, D is TRBD1 (6 bases). Trimming removed 3 bases at V and 6 bases at J, with 15 bases between. The germline CDR1 and CDR2 sequences are DFQATT and SNEGSKA (reference sequence). CDR3 length equals 15 residues.

This clonotype was counted between two and nine times. The chain carries TRBV10-3 and TRBJ2-3, with D perhaps matching TRBD1 (6 bases). The CDR3 length is 13 residues. The germline CDR1 and CDR2 sequences are ENHRY and SYGVKD. Trimming cost V 10 bases and J 4 bases, with 15 bases left between them. CDR3 nucleotide sequence: TGTGCCACCCGGGGCCCAGGGGCAGATACGCAGTATTTT. Translated: CATRGPGADTQYF.

The gene calls are TRBV7-9 and TRBJ2-1, with 8 positions matching TRBD1. Germline V gene data show CDR1 as SEHNR and CDR2 as FQNEAQ (reference sequence). The CDR3 runs 15 residues. After removal of 6 bases from V and 5 bases from J, the junction contained 9 bases not matched to a gene. The CDR3 is CASRQTGTGNNEQFF. CDR3 DNA: TGTGCCAGCAGGCAAACCGGGACAGGTAACAATGAGCAGTTCTTC.

J is TRBJ2-7 and V is TRBV6-5; 12 nucleotides agree with TRBD1. The germline gives CDR1 MNHEY, CDR2 SVGAGI. V shed 0 bases, J shed 2 bases, and the junction held 11 bases outside the gene matches. This CDR3 is built from 19 residues. In DNA form, the CDR3 reads TGTGCCAGCAGTTACTCGTTCGGGACAGGGGGCGTGAGGACCTACGAGCAGTACTTC. Translation: CASSYSFGTGGVRTYEQYF.